The TCR beta chain under discussion was sequenced for a study of beta chain features in type 1 diabetes. Whole-study context: Patients were similar to healthy donors in age and gender (as well as in cell yields).

This clone was seen a few times. Its antigen is not known. Expressed TCRB transcripts got sequenced, as all isolated RNA was reverse transcribed. The method was immunoSEQ multiplex PCR; TCRdb's version includes in-frame clones alone and lacks a portion of them. Among under 500,000 clones listed, about 29% were seen once. The germline gives CDR1 ENHRY, CDR2 SYGVKD. V shed 10 bases and J 1 base; nucleotides not matched to a gene: 7. The CDR3 length is 15 residues. Study-wide results and limits: Researchers caution that PCR might favor shorter templates, equally among patients and controls.

This clonotype was sampled from a young man in good health. The V call is TRBV10-3, the J call TRBJ2-6, with 7 bases that match TRBD1. The sample was naive CD4+ T cells from blood. The CDR3 reads CATRTGTSGANVLTF. CDR3 in DNA: TGTGCCACCCGGACAGGAACGTCTGGGGCCAACGTCCTGACTTTC.